This TCR beta chain was captured in a study of blood T cell repertoires in COVID-19. Overall study: Sites across the United States, Italy and Spain contributed samples from acute and convalescent COVID-19. PBMCs, B-cell-depleted T cells, or T cells were the source of the cDNA or gDNA that made up the material.

CDR1 and CDR2 (germline): ENHRY, SYGVKD. V gave up 4 bases and J gave up 0 bases; unmatched junction bases: 8. There are 17 residues in the CDR3. How the authors handled the data: Amplification from reference gene primers served as the basis for estimated nucleated cell counts. TCRdb's table, derived via immunoSEQ multiplex PCR, lists solely in-frame clones and lacks some. V and J calls and clone size follow that table, whereas D and trimming were derived from the DNA. The sample lists 40,000 to 45,000 clones, roughly nine tenths occurring once. Sequencing was performed on peripheral blood. This chain uses TRBV10-3 with TRBJ1-3; TRBD1 aligns across 8 bases. The clonotype was recovered from a man in his forties or fifties with active COVID-19. The CDR3 region has the DNA TGTGCCATCAGTGGTCCCGGACAGGGCCTCTCTGGAAACACCATATATTTT. It is translated as CAISGPGQGLSGNTIYF.